This is a list of T cell receptor beta chains from one sample in a study of T cell responses to AZD1222 COVID-19 vaccine. TCRdb's copy holds only in-frame clones and misses some; the assay was immunoSEQ multiplex PCR. The repertoire holds just under 95,000 clones, with more than 70% as singletons. The source was peripheral blood, collected on day 0 of AZD1222 vaccination. The receptors stem from an adult in good health. Both conserved end residues are trimmed from each CDR3. The order of the fields is clone size, CDR3 length, V gene, J gene, CDR3 protein. The listing skips clone size in some rows; elsewhere it reads once, few, many or a size class.

abundance: NA; len: 12; v_gene: TRBV27; j_gene: TRBJ1-2; CDR3aa: ASGRRGGVYGYT
abundance: once; len: 11; v_gene: TRBV6-5; j_gene: TRBJ2-5; CDR3aa: ASSLFSAQTQY
abundance: NA; len: 13; v_gene: TRBV5-1; j_gene: TRBJ2-5; CDR3aa: ASSFGAAGGETQY
abundance: NA; len: 12; v_gene: TRBV9; j_gene: TRBJ1-2; CDR3aa: ASSQEGSHYGYT
abundance: NA; len: 11; v_gene: TRBV12-5; j_gene: TRBJ1-1; CDR3aa: ASGLVPNTEAF
abundance: NA; len: 11; v_gene: TRBV4-2; j_gene: TRBJ1-5; CDR3aa: ASSPLPNQPQH
abundance: NA; len: 11; v_gene: TRBV19; j_gene: TRBJ1-1; CDR3aa: ASSTTENTEAF
abundance: NA; len: 11; v_gene: TRBV19; j_gene: TRBJ1-1; CDR3aa: ASSPGVYTEAF
abundance: NA; len: 13; v_gene: TRBV25-1; j_gene: TRBJ1-6; CDR3aa: ASRKSGISNSPLH
abundance: NA; len: 11; v_gene: TRBV11-2; j_gene: TRBJ1-5; CDR3aa: ASSLSRNQPQH
abundance: NA; len: 12; v_gene: TRBV23-1; j_gene: TRBJ1-1; CDR3aa: TSSQSGGNTEAF
abundance: NA; len: 15; v_gene: TRBV6-1; j_gene: TRBJ2-3; CDR3aa: ASSALPTSGGIDTQY
abundance: NA; len: 12; v_gene: TRBV5-1; j_gene: TRBJ1-4; CDR3aa: ASSLVGGAEKLF
abundance: NA; len: 12; v_gene: TRBV27; j_gene: TRBJ2-1; CDR3aa: ASSLSLVQGEQF
abundance: NA; len: 12; v_gene: TRBV19; j_gene: TRBJ1-4; CDR3aa: ASSPGQEKGKLF
abundance: NA; len: 12; v_gene: TRBV19; j_gene: TRBJ1-4; CDR3aa: ASSDIPTNEKLF
abundance: NA; len: 15; v_gene: TRBV24-1; j_gene: TRBJ2-1; CDR3aa: ATSDPDTSSSYNEQF
abundance: once; len: 15; v_gene: TRBV21-1; j_gene: TRBJ2-7; CDR3aa: ASSPHITGQGGYEQY
abundance: NA; len: 12; v_gene: TRBV7-9; j_gene: TRBJ2-5; CDR3aa: ASSLPLAEETQY
abundance: once; len: 16; v_gene: TRBV11-2; j_gene: TRBJ2-3; CDR3aa: ASSLEGLAGIRADTQY
abundance: NA; len: 13; v_gene: TRBV7-2; j_gene: TRBJ2-2; CDR3aa: ASSLVTGLTGELF
abundance: NA; len: 12; v_gene: TRBV10-3; j_gene: TRBJ2-5; CDR3aa: AISESGREETQY
abundance: NA; len: 13; v_gene: TRBV28; j_gene: TRBJ1-6; CDR3aa: ASSFSRASSGPLH
abundance: NA; len: 9; v_gene: TRBV5-4; j_gene: TRBJ1-1; CDR3aa: ASSLEAEAF
abundance: medium-sized; len: 12; v_gene: TRBV4-3; j_gene: TRBJ2-7; CDR3aa: ASSQATGRYEQY
abundance: NA; len: 13; v_gene: TRBV4-3; j_gene: TRBJ2-7; CDR3aa: ASSQDGTSAYEQY
abundance: NA; len: 9; v_gene: TRBV6-1; j_gene: TRBJ2-7; CDR3aa: ASSEQYEQY
abundance: NA; len: 13; v_gene: TRBV4-3; j_gene: TRBJ1-4; CDR3aa: ASSQDLGGREKLF
abundance: NA; len: 8; v_gene: TRBV2; j_gene: TRBJ2-1; CDR3aa: ASSDYEQF
abundance: NA; len: 14; v_gene: TRBV5-6; j_gene: TRBJ2-2; CDR3aa: ASSFGTGGNTGELF
abundance: NA; len: 11; v_gene: TRBV10-3; j_gene: TRBJ2-7; CDR3aa: ATGTGKDYEQY
abundance: NA; len: 11; v_gene: TRBV7-9; j_gene: TRBJ1-4; CDR3aa: ASSPGGEEKLF
abundance: NA; len: 11; v_gene: TRBV5-1; j_gene: TRBJ1-2; CDR3aa: ASSLSGVEDYT
abundance: NA; len: 13; v_gene: TRBV7-9; j_gene: TRBJ2-7; CDR3aa: ASSLGRTVSYEQY
abundance: NA; len: 12; v_gene: TRBV19; j_gene: TRBJ1-5; CDR3aa: ASRVSHGGQPQH
abundance: NA; len: 10; v_gene: TRBV10-1; j_gene: TRBJ2-3; CDR3aa: ASSEVKGTQY
abundance: NA; len: 14; v_gene: TRBV7-6; j_gene: TRBJ2-5; CDR3aa: ASSLPGQGYQETQY
abundance: NA; len: 13; v_gene: TRBV2; j_gene: TRBJ2-3; CDR3aa: ASSPPRDRGDTQY
abundance: NA; len: 13; v_gene: TRBV3-1/TRBV3-2; j_gene: TRBJ1-6; CDR3aa: ASSQGRQLGSPLH
abundance: NA; len: 10; v_gene: TRBV10-3; j_gene: TRBJ1-3; CDR3aa: AIAGAGNTIY
abundance: NA; len: 12; v_gene: TRBV6-5; j_gene: TRBJ2-7; CDR3aa: ATRTEQGAREQY
abundance: NA; len: 11; v_gene: TRBV5-5; j_gene: TRBJ1-1; CDR3aa: ASSLGTGTEAF
abundance: NA; len: 11; v_gene: TRBV5-1; j_gene: TRBJ2-7; CDR3aa: ASSPPGRYEQY
abundance: NA; len: 13; v_gene: TRBV7-7; j_gene: TRBJ2-1; CDR3aa: ASSLNFGIYNEQF
abundance: NA; len: 14; v_gene: TRBV6-1; j_gene: TRBJ2-7; CDR3aa: ASSEAAGAGYYEQY
abundance: NA; len: 12; v_gene: TRBV5-1; j_gene: TRBJ2-3; CDR3aa: ASSSQSSTDTQY
abundance: NA; len: 12; v_gene: TRBV25-1; j_gene: TRBJ2-7; CDR3aa: ASSDGRRSYEQY
abundance: once; len: 13; v_gene: TRBV19; j_gene: TRBJ1-5; CDR3aa: ASSGTGGSNQPQH